This TCR beta chain came from a study of T-cell reconstitution after alpha-beta-depleted transplantation in children. Unique molecular identifiers were used in preparing the TCRbeta library. TCRdb recomputed calls from the PCR reads with MiXCR, one row per CDR3 protein. Among around 670,000 distinct CDR3 sequences listed, less than 15% were seen once. Regarding this clonotype: Its antigen remains unknown.

The germline V gene encodes CDR1 MGHDK and CDR2 SYGVNS. The CDR3 extends over 14 amino acids. Trimming removed 1 base from V and 3 bases from J, with 10 bases in between. Study-level findings and limits: At one year after transplant, newly produced T cells mostly accounted for T-cell counts and diversity. Surviving recipient cells, namely T cells and thymic progenitors, were the source of high day-60 TCRbeta diversity in some patients.

The material was PBMCs, obtained before TCRalphabeta/CD19-depleted stem cell transplant. This chain joins TRBV25-1 and TRBJ2-7, with a possible D match to TRBD2 (5 bases). The TCR originated in a girl aged 2-9 years with congenital amegakaryocytic thrombocytopenia, due to receive a stem cell transplant. CDR3 loop: CASSEWGAYYEQYF. The CDR3 nucleotides read TGTGCCAGCAGTGAATGGGGAGCATACTACGAGCAGTACTTC.